The T cell receptor beta chain described here comes from a study of blood T cell repertoires in COVID-19. In the original workflow: Quantification of nucleated cells was approximated via reference gene primer amplification. The protocol was immunoSEQ multiplex PCR, while the TCRdb copy is restricted to in-frame clones and leaves out a portion. Clone size and V and J calls were adopted from that table, with D and trimming inferred from the DNA. The table lists a few hundred thousand clones, approximately 85% of them singletons. J gave up 4 bases and V 8 bases, and 7 bases lay outside the gene matches. The CDR3 is 13 amino acids. Germline-derived CDR1 and CDR2 are LNHDA and SQIVND (reference sequence).

Sequenced sample: PBMCs or T cells enriched from blood (not recorded which). This chain uses TRBV19 with TRBJ1-2, with 7 bases aligning to TRBD1. The receptor was derived from a woman aged 50 to 60 who had recovered from COVID-19. CDR3 in DNA: TGTGCCAGTGGGTACAGGGGCAGCTATGGCTACACCTTC. It specifies CASGYRGSYGYTF.